Shown below are 25 T cell receptor beta chains from a single sample sequenced in a study of T cells after yellow fever vaccination. TCRdb reanalysed the 5' RACE reads using MiXCR and keeps one entry per CDR3 protein. The sample has some 250,000 distinct CDR3 sequences, about 3.7% seen once. This material consisted of PBMCs, taken 15 days after the yellow fever booster vaccination. These receptors all stem from a man aged 18 to 29 who received the YFV17D yellow fever vaccine.

In this sample, this clonotype turned up many times. The chain combines TRBV6-5 with TRBJ2-6; D gene uncertain. CDR3 size: 12 residues. The V end lost 7 bases, the J end lost 2 bases, and 3 bases lay between the germline ends. Germline V CDR1 and CDR2: MNHEY, SVGAGI. The CDR3 DNA reads as TGTGCCAGCACGGCTGGGGCCAACGTCCTGACTTTC. This encodes CASTAGANVLTF.

This clonotype was seen at least ten times. The gene calls are TRBV5-1 and TRBJ2-3; no definite D call. V gave up 2 bases and J gave up 3 bases, with 13 bases separating them. Germline-derived CDR1 and CDR2 are SGHRS and YFSETQ. This CDR3 is built from 15 residues. This CDR3 is CASSFTGVGTDTQYF. The CDR3 DNA reads as TGCGCCAGCAGCTTTACGGGCGTTGGTACAGATACGCAGTATTTT.

In this sample, this clonotype turned up a few times. CDR3 DNA: TGTGCCAGCTCCACAGGGGAGATCGGCAATCAGCCCCAGCATTTT. Amino acid sequence: CASSTGEIGNQPQHF. The chain carries TRBV12-3 or TRBV12-4 and TRBJ1-5; 7 nucleotides match TRBD1. The CDR3 length is 15 residues. Losses at the gene ends were 8 bases for V and 2 bases for J; bases not matched to a gene: 9.

This clonotype was observed at least ten times. The gene calls are TRBV20-1 and TRBJ1-1; D possibly corresponds to TRBD1 (5 bases). The ends were cut back, 3 bases at V and 0 bases at J, with 11 bases in the middle. The CDR3 runs to 14 residues. The germline V gene encodes CDR1 DFQATT and CDR2 SNEGSKA (reference sequence). DNA of the CDR3: TGCAGTGCTAGCAGGCAGGGCGTGAACACTGAAGCTTTCTTT. It translates to CSASRQGVNTEAFF.

This clonotype came up many times. The gene calls are TRBV12-3 or TRBV12-4 and TRBJ1-2; weak D call: TRBD1 (6 bases). V lost 4 bases, J lost 4 bases, and 19 bases lay in between. The CDR3 runs to 16 residues. The CDR3 spells CASSWGTGRKIYGYTF. Written as DNA, the CDR3 is TGTGCCAGCAGTTGGGGTACAGGGCGTAAAATCTATGGCTACACCTTC.

This clonotype showed up many times. V is TRBV5-1 and J is TRBJ1-1; D is unresolved. V gave up 5 bases and J gave up 1 base, with 9 bases separating them. The germline CDR1 and CDR2 sequences are SGHRS and YFSETQ. The CDR3 consists of 13 residues. The chain's CDR3 is CASRRDPNTEAFF. For the CDR3, the DNA is TGCGCCAGCAGGCGGGATCCGAACACTGAAGCTTTCTTT.

This clonotype occurred many times. The J gene is TRBJ1-1, the V gene TRBV5-5, with D possibly TRBD1 on 6 matching bases. Per germline, CDR1 SGHKS and CDR2 YYEKEE (reference sequence). V lost 5 bases and J lost 0, with 14 bases in between. The CDR3 length is 15 residues. DNA for the CDR3: TGTGCCAGCAGGAGGGGGACTCTTATGAACACTGAAGCTTTCTTT. Protein: CASRRGTLMNTEAFF.

Many counts were recorded for this clonotype. This sequence joins TRBV30 and TRBJ2-3; 10 positions match TRBD2. V shed 7 bases and J 4 bases; nucleotides not matched to a gene: 14. Looked up from germline, CDR1 is GTSNPN and CDR2 is SVGIG (reference sequence). The CDR3 sequence is 16 residues long. CDR3 DNA sequence: TGTGCCTCCAAACCGGGTAGCGGGGGGTTCGCAGATACGCAGTATTTT. It translates to CASKPGSGGFADTQYF.

This clonotype was observed at least ten times. The genes are TRBV7-3 and TRBJ2-3; no firm D call. Germline CDR1 and CDR2: SGHTA and FQGTGA. The CDR3 has 13 residues. V gave up 4 bases and J gave up 2 bases, with 7 bases separating them. CDR3: CASSSRVTDTQYF. CDR3 DNA sequence: TGTGCCAGCAGCTCACGGGTCACAGATACGCAGTATTTT.

This clonotype appeared many times. This chain uses TRBV5-4 with TRBJ2-5; D perhaps matches TRBD2 (5 bases). The V and J ends lost 0 bases and 5 bases respectively, with 14 bases between them. This CDR3 is 15 amino acids long. CDR1 and CDR2 (germline): SGHNT, YYREEE (reference sequence). CDR3 protein: CASSLVLGNMETQYF. CDR3 coding DNA: TGTGCCAGCAGCTTGGTTCTCGGGAACATGGAGACCCAGTACTTC. Drawing the rest from reference TRBV5-4 and TRBJ2-5, the complete variable domain is ETGVTQSPTHLIKTRGQQVTLRCSSQSGHNTVSWYQQALGQGPQFIFQYYREEENGRGNFPPRFSGLQFPNYSSELNVNALELDDSALYLCASSLVLGNMETQYFGPGTRLLVL.

This clonotype was counted at least ten times. This rearrangement joins TRBV20-1 to TRBJ2-2, with 7 bases fitting TRBD2. Per germline, CDR1 DFQATT and CDR2 SNEGSKA (reference sequence). The J segment lost 5 bases and the V segment lost 2 bases, leaving 2 bases of the junction unmatched. The CDR3 covers 13 residues. The CDR3 is CSARPRGTGELFF. CDR3 coding DNA: TGCAGTGCTAGACCGCGGGGGACCGGGGAGCTGTTTTTT.

This clonotype was found a few times. The rearrangement joins TRBV5-1 to TRBJ2-4, with 9 bases identical to TRBD1. CDR3 length equals 17 residues. Losses at the gene ends were 0 bases for V and 1 base for J; bases not matched to a gene: 5. The germline gives CDR1 SGHRS, CDR2 YFSETQ. DNA for the CDR3: TGCGCCAGCAGCTTGGCCTACAGGGGGCAGGCCAAAAACATTCAGTACTTC. Its protein product is CASSLAYRGQAKNIQYF.

Many counts were recorded for this clonotype. The chain uses TRBV21-1 and TRBJ2-1; the D call TRBD2 from the table was never checked on the DNA. TRBV21-1 represents a pseudogene. This CDR3 has 15 amino acids. In DNA form, the CDR3 reads TGTGCCAGCAGCTCATCGGGACTCCTCTACAATGAGCAGTTCTTC. This sequence encodes CASSSSGLLYNEQFF.

This clonotype was counted many times. This chain links TRBV14 with TRBJ2-3, with TRBD2 as a possible D gene (6 bases). V lost 1 base and J 3 bases, leaving 8 bases between the germline ends. CDR1 is SGHDN, CDR2 FVKESK, per germline. This CDR3 comprises 14 residues. Here the CDR3 reads CASSQAGETDTQYF. In nucleotides, the CDR3 is TGTGCCAGCAGCCAAGCGGGGGAGACAGATACGCAGTATTTT. Full variable domain (missing parts from reference TRBV14 and TRBJ2-3): EAGVTQFPSHSVIEKGQTVTLRCDPISGHDNLYWYRRVMGKEIKFLLHFVKESKQDESGMPNNRFLAERTGGTYSTLKVQPAELEDSGVYFCASSQAGETDTQYFGPGTRLTVL.

This clonotype was seen at least ten times. V is TRBV24-1 and J is TRBJ2-3, with TRBD2 matching 10 bases. Germline values: CDR1 KGHDR, CDR2 SFDVKD. CDR3 length: 16 amino acids. V shed 3 bases, J shed 0 bases, and the junction held 2 bases outside the gene matches. CDR3 DNA: TGTGCCACCAGTGATGGACTAGCGGATAGCACAGATACGCAGTATTTT. Translation: CATSDGLADSTDTQYF.

Ten or more counts support this clonotype. The chain uses TRBV29-1 and TRBJ2-6; TRBD2 aligns across 7 bases. The germline gives CDR1 SQVTM, CDR2 ANQGSEA. The J segment lost 4 bases and the V segment lost 4 bases, leaving 7 bases of the junction unmatched. The CDR3 is made up of 15 amino acids. CDR3 region: CSVAGEGTGANVLTF. DNA of the CDR3: TGCAGCGTTGCTGGGGAGGGTACCGGGGCCAACGTCCTGACTTTC.

There are many counts of this clonotype. The J gene is TRBJ1-6, the V gene TRBV7-2; TRBD1 aligns across 9 bases. This CDR3 has 16 amino acids. The germline V gene has CDR1 SGHTA and CDR2 FQGNSA. V shed 5 bases and J 3 bases; nucleotides not matched to a gene: 5. The CDR3 DNA follows: TGTGCCAGCAGCCTGACAGGGGGAGGCTATAATTCACCCCTCCACTTT. It encodes CASSLTGGGYNSPLHF.

This clonotype has a count of ten or more. This chain connects TRBV29-1 to TRBJ2-5, with D hard to call. This CDR3 region has 15 residues. Germline CDR1 is SQVTM and CDR2 is ANQGSEA. The CDR3 loop is CLVGPNGLPGETQYF. The CDR3 coding sequence is TGCCTAGTTGGGCCAAATGGGCTACCCGGGGAGACCCAGTACTTC.

This clonotype has more than one count but fewer than ten. The chain has TRBV19 and TRBJ1-5; D call uncertain. From germline, CDR1 is LNHDA and CDR2 SQIVND (reference sequence). Trimming removed 5 bases from V and 0 bases from J, with 8 bases in between. The CDR3 extends over 14 amino acids. The CDR3 DNA reads TGTGCCAGTAGTGAAAGTAATAGCAATCAGCCCCAGCATTTT. This encodes CASSESNSNQPQHF.

This clonotype was seen ten or more times. The chain employs TRBV20-1 and TRBJ2-1; TRBD2 matches 7 bases. This CDR3 has 14 residues. V lost 4 bases, J lost 9 bases, and 12 bases stayed unmatched. CDR1 is DFQATT and CDR2 is SNEGSKA in the germline V gene (reference sequence). The CDR3 bases are TGCAGTGCTACGGGAGGCTTTCCGGGCAGTGAGCAGTTCTTC. It translates to CSATGGFPGSEQFF.

This clonotype was seen at least ten times. The CDR3 coding sequence is TGTGCCAGTAGTATAGGGAATCAGCCCCAGCATTTT. It is translated as CASSIGNQPQHF. This sequence joins TRBV19 and TRBJ1-5; D is unresolved. The CDR3 extends over 12 amino acids. Per germline, CDR1 LNHDA and CDR2 SQIVND (reference sequence). V lost 1 base, J lost 4 bases, and 2 bases lay in between.

This clonotype came up many times. This chain links TRBV7-2 with TRBJ1-1; D is perhaps TRBD1 (6 bases). Germline CDR1 and CDR2: SGHTA and FQGNSA. The CDR3 extends over 14 amino acids. V was trimmed by 5 bases and J by 1 base, leaving 11 bases between them. CDR3 sequence (DNA): TGTGCCAGCAGCAGGGGGACCGCGAACACTGAAGCTTTCTTT. This gives the protein CASSRGTANTEAFF.

To note about this clonotype: This may be a read error: a much more frequent sequence differs by one nucleotide. The gene calls are TRBV10-3 and TRBJ1-1; 8 bases are shared with TRBD1. Germline lookup yields CDR1 ENHRY and CDR2 SYGVKD. The CDR3 is made up of 15 amino acids. The CDR3 loop is CDIRIQGAQNTEAFF. The CDR3 DNA is TGTGACATCAGAATCCAGGGGGCTCAGAACACTGAAGCTTTCTTT.

This clonotype was counted many times. The J gene is TRBJ2-2, the V gene TRBV20-1; 9 nucleotides line up with TRBD1. The trim removed 5 bases at V and 6 bases at J, leaving 4 bases unmatched. CDR3 length: 13 residues. Germline CDR1 and CDR2: DFQATT and SNEGSKA (reference sequence). In nucleotides, the CDR3 is TGCAGTGCTGGGACAGGGAGCGCCGGGGAGCTGTTTTTT. As protein: CSAGTGSAGELFF.

About this clonotype: A read error may explain this, as a much larger clone is one base away. This chain uses TRBV7-2 with TRBJ1-6; D is perhaps TRBD1 (5 bases). Germline assignment: CDR1 SGHTA and CDR2 FQGNSA. The CDR3 length is 14 residues. The ends were cut back, 5 bases at V and 9 bases at J, with 14 bases in the middle. CDR3 DNA: TGTGCCAGCAGCGCGGACATCAGACCTTCACCCCTCCACTTT. This encodes CASSADIRPSPLHF.